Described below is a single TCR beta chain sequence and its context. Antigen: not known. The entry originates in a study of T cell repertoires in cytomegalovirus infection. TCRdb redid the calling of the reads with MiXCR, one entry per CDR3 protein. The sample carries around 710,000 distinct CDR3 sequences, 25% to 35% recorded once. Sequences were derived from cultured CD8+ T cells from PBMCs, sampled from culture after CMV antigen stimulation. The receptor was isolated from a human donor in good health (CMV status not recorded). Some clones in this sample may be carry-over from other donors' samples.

The CDR3 DNA reads TGCAGCGTCGGCGGCGGCGACCGCTCCTACAATGAGCAGTTCTTC. It is translated as CSVGGGDRSYNEQFF. The chain joins TRBV29-1 to TRBJ2-1; D gene ambiguous. V gave up 6 bases and J gave up 0 bases, with 15 bases separating them. Germline loops: CDR1 SQVTM, CDR2 ANQGSEA. This CDR3 has 15 amino acids.